The clone carrying this TCR beta chain has at least ten counts. From the 5' RACE reads, TCRdb called clonotypes with MiXCR, one entry per CDR3 protein. The sample contains about 150,000 distinct CDR3 sequences, about 7.3% of which appear only once. This entry comes from a study of CD8 T cells in ankylosing spondylitis. This CDR3 comprises 16 residues. The germline V gene encodes CDR1 KGHSH and CDR2 LQKENI. The V end lost 3 bases, the J end lost 1 base, and 15 bases lay between the germline ends. Sequenced: blood, either unsorted or a sorted T cell fraction (not recorded which). The receptor comes from a female donor with ankylosing spondylitis or in good health (not recorded which). The gene calls are TRBV18 and TRBJ1-1; D remains unclear. This CDR3 reads CASSPPYSLGNTEAFF. Here the CDR3 DNA reads TGTGCCAGCTCACCGCCTTACAGTCTAGGGAACACTGAAGCTTTCTTT.